A selection of T cell receptor delta chains follows, all from one sample in a study of γδ T cells in repeated Plasmodium falciparum infection. TCRdb reprocessed the multiplex PCR reads using CATT. The data show about 48,000 delta-chain clones, roughly 1.5% seen once. Specimen: gamma-delta T cells from blood. These TCRs come from a pool of human donors (malaria-infected and uninfected, not separated). Each CDR3 is given with its conserved first and last residue. Each record gives: CDR3 DNA, CDR3 protein, V gene, D gene, J gene, clone size. The D gene is left open where the match is weak. The size entry gives once, few, many, or a class for an expanded clone.

TGTGCTCTTGGGGAACGTGGGGAAACCCATTACTACACCGATAAACTCATCTTT | CALGERGETHYYTDKLIF | TRDV1 | NA | TRDJ1 | medium-sized
TGTGCTCTTGGGGACTCCTATCTCGATAAACTCATCTTT | CALGDSYLDKLIF | TRDV1 | NA | TRDJ1 | large
TGTGCAGCAAGCCTAAGAGGGTTTGGGACCGATAAACTCATCTTT | CAASLRGFGTDKLIF | TRAV29/DV5 | NA | TRDJ1 | many
TGTGCTCTTGGGGAACTTGCTCGGCTCCTACAGCCCCGGCTACTGGGGGATAAAACCACCGATAAACTCATCTTT | CALGELARLLQPRLLGDKTTDKLIF | TRDV1 | TRDD3 | TRDJ1 | many
TGTGCCTGTGACACCCTAGCTGGGGGCCACGCCTTTCGAACCGATAAACTCATCTTT | CACDTLAGGHAFRTDKLIF | TRDV2 | TRDD3 | TRDJ1 | few
TGTGCTCTTGGGGAACTACTGCCCCGGCGGGGGGATAAGCCCGTACAAACCGATAAACTCATCTTT | CALGELLPRRGDKPVQTDKLIF | TRDV1 | TRDD3 | TRDJ1 | many
TGTGCTCTTGGGGACCTTACCTTCCTCCCAATACCTATCCACCGCTACGATAAACTCATCTTT | CALGDLTFLPIPIHRYDKLIF | TRDV1 | TRDD2 | TRDJ1 | medium-sized
TGTGCCTGTGACCCTACAGTACTGGGGGATAACCCAGCCAGTAAATACACCGATAAACTCATCTTT | CACDPTVLGDNPASKYTDKLIF | TRDV2 | TRDD3 | TRDJ1 | many
TGTGCTCTTGGGGGGAGCGGAGGGAACACCTATAAACTCATCTTT | CALGGSGGNTYKLIF | TRDV1 | NA | TRDJ1 | many
TGTGCTCTTGGGAAAATAAGTAGGGGGTGGGGGTACACCGATAAACTCATCTTT | CALGKISRGWGYTDKLIF | TRDV1 | NA | TRDJ1 | few
TGTGCCTGTGACTCCTTACTGGGGAACTCGTACACCGATAAACTCATCTTT | CACDSLLGNSYTDKLIF | TRDV2 | TRDD3 | TRDJ1 | many
TGTGCTCTTGGGGAACCGGGACGATTCACCCTCTTCTTT | CALGEPGRFTLFF | TRDV1 | NA | TRDJ2 | many
TGTGCCTGTGACCTACTGGGGGATACGCACACCGATAAACTCATCTTT | CACDLLGDTHTDKLIF | TRDV2 | TRDD3 | TRDJ1 | many
TGTGCCTTTCTGGGGGATATAGCGTCACTCATCTTT | CAFLGDIASLIF | TRDV3 | TRDD3 | TRDJ1 | many